The sequence of this T cell receptor (beta chain) was determined in a study of CD4 and CD8 cells across lung adenocarcinoma regions (dated by TCRdb to 2016 to 2019). Regarding the research as a whole: Intratumor heterogeneity of the T cell receptor repertoire was examined by comparing tumor centers with tumor margins.

Taken from cysteine to phenylalanine, the CDR3 has 13 residues. Only the CDR3 DNA stays, 39 bases, in frame from base 1. At the junction V is shortened by 4 bases and J by 0 bases, with 4 bases in between. The germline V gene gives CDR1 as SGHDN and CDR2 as FVKESK. Comment on this clonotype: Which antigen it targets is not known. No per-base quality is available; no much larger clone lies one base away.

The donors were patients who had localized lung adenocarcinoma, which is a subtype of non-small cell lung cancer. These samples came from the margins of localized lung adenocarcinomas. CD4+ T cells from tumor tissue were profiled separately from CD8+ T cells for TCR repertoire analysis. Libraries came from PCR. The sequencing machine was a HiSeq X Ten. In TCRdb, the public reads were trimmed at Q25 with fastp and aligned with MiXCR, with productive beta chains retained. Every entry covers one CDR3 protein and lists the most common genes and DNA from its rows. The sample includes about 2,000 distinct CDR3 sequences, with around 57% observed a single time. The ten top clones hold 30% to 45% of the sample.

Sequenced: CD4+ T cells from the margin of a lung tumor. What this sample's cell subset or site label stands for: tumor margin region. This clonotype was sampled from a female donor with lung adenocarcinoma. The CD4 and CD8 labels of this study may be unreliable. The chain links TRBV14 with TRBJ2-1, with an unclear D gene assignment. The CDR3 sequence is CASSRTSYNEQFF. The bases read TGTGCCAGCAGCCGGACCTCCTACAATGAGCAGTTCTTC. Supplemented by the reference TRBV14 and TRBJ2-1 proteins around the CDR3, the complete variable domain is EAGVTQFPSHSVIEKGQTVTLRCDPISGHDNLYWYRRVMGKEIKFLLHFVKESKQDESGMPNNRFLAERTGGTYSTLKVQPAELEDSGVYFCASSRTSYNEQFFGPGTRLTVL.